The 19 T cell receptor beta chains below were found in one sample sequenced in a study of human T cells and chemical hapten exposure. Described time point: pre-sensitization, week 0. Treatment defined: therapeutic diphenylcyclopropenone sensitization with weekly scalp DPC. TCRdb passed the RACE reads through MiXCR, listing each CDR3 protein once. The data show about 93,000 distinct CDR3 sequences, about 8.5% seen once. The starting material was whole blood, obtained in connection with sensitization to the hapten diphenylcyclopropenone (DPC). The receptors derive from a man between 35 and 55 years old with alopecia areata. Some clones in this sample may be carry-over from other donors' samples.

The rearrangement links TRBV9 to TRBJ2-2, with 7 nucleotides matching TRBD1. V lost 3 bases, J lost 6 bases, and 14 bases stayed unmatched. The CDR3 covers 17 residues. Per germline, CDR1 SGDLS and CDR2 YYNGEE. CDR3 sequence: CASSGNTGAGIAGELFF. The CDR3 coding sequence is TGTGCCAGCAGCGGAAACACAGGGGCAGGGATAGCCGGGGAGCTGTTTTTT.

This clonotype was detected ten times or more. V usage is TRBV7-9 and J usage is TRBJ1-4, with D hard to call. The germline V gene has CDR1 SEHNR and CDR2 FQNEAQ (reference sequence). V was pared by 0 bases and J by 0 bases, with 8 bases between. The CDR3 loop spans 16 amino acids. This CDR3 is CASSLASAATNEKLFF. The CDR3 DNA sequence: TGTGCCAGCAGCTTAGCGTCAGCTGCAACTAATGAAAAACTGTTTTTT.

The chain combines TRBV5-1 with TRBJ2-5; possibly TRBD2 for D (5 bases). Between the trimmed V and J ends, which lost 2 bases and 1 base, there was a span of 12 bases. This CDR3 has 15 residues. The germline CDR1 and CDR2 sequences are SGHRS and YFSETQ. Here the CDR3 DNA reads TGCGCCAGCAGCTTCGCAGCGGAGGCCCAAGAGACCCAGTACTTC. Protein sequence: CASSFAAEAQETQYF.

This clonotype has only a few counts. The chain employs TRBV30 and TRBJ2-7; D may match TRBD1 or TRBD2 (5 bases each). V was pared by 0 bases and J by 1 base, with 10 bases between. Germline loops: CDR1 GTSNPN, CDR2 SVGIG (reference sequence). There are 14 residues in the CDR3. The CDR3 nucleotides read TGTGCCTGGAGTGTACATGGGGGATCCTACGAGCAGTACTTC. This gives the protein CAWSVHGGSYEQYF.

The chain carries TRBV6-2 or TRBV6-3 and TRBJ2-3; D ambiguous. The CDR3 extends over 13 amino acids. Trimming took 2 bases from V and 1 from J, leaving 4 bases between them. Germline values: CDR1 MNHEY, CDR2 SVGEGT. The CDR3 DNA sequence: TGTGCCAGCAGTTACAGGGGCACAGATACGCAGTATTTT. Encoded protein: CASSYRGTDTQYF.

This clonotype was detected a few times. V gene TRBV24-1 combines with J gene TRBJ2-5; D not resolved. Germline values: CDR1 KGHDR, CDR2 SFDVKD. V lost 4 bases and J 2 bases, leaving 10 bases between the germline ends. The CDR3 is 14 amino acids. The DNA for the CDR3 is TGTGCCACCAGTGAGGGTGGACCGCAAGAGACCCAGTACTTC. It specifies CATSEGGPQETQYF.

This chain connects TRBV5-4 to TRBJ2-7, with 7 bases identical to TRBD2. The J segment lost 4 bases and the V segment lost 1 base, leaving 20 bases of the junction unmatched. This CDR3 contains 19 residues. Germline V gives CDR1 SGHNT, CDR2 YYREEE (reference sequence). CDR3 DNA sequence: TGTGCCAGCAGCTTGAGTTTCCGGCTTAGCGGGTTATTGGATTACGAGCAGTACGTC. Its translation: CASSLSFRLSGLLDYEQYV.

The chain carries TRBV4-3 and TRBJ1-1; D possibly corresponds to TRBD1 (6 bases). V was pared by 4 bases and J by 1 base, with 10 bases between. The V gene's germline CDR1 is LGHNA and CDR2 YSLEER. The CDR3 is 14 residues long. Here the CDR3 DNA reads TGCGCCAGCAGCCGGACAGACCGGAACACTGAAGCTTTCTTT. Its protein product is CASSRTDRNTEAFF.

This rearrangement joins TRBV5-4 to TRBJ2-3; D perhaps matches TRBD1 (6 bases). Trimming cost V 4 bases and J 3 bases, with 21 bases left between them. This CDR3 contains 17 residues. From germline, CDR1 is SGHNT and CDR2 YYREEE (reference sequence). The CDR3 reads CASSAQISRGHTDTQYF. CDR3 nucleotides: TGTGCCAGCAGCGCCCAAATCTCCAGGGGCCATACAGATACGCAGTATTTT.

There are a few counts of this clonotype. For the CDR3, the DNA is TGTGCCAGCAGCTTCTCTCGACTGACCCTCCCAAAGACCCAGTACTTC. Protein sequence: CASSFSRLTLPKTQYF. The chain links TRBV11-2 to TRBJ2-5, with D unresolved. This CDR3 region has 16 residues. CDR1 and CDR2 from the germline V gene are SGHAT and FQNNGV. Between the trimmed V and J ends, which lost 3 bases and 6 bases, there was a span of 20 bases.

In regard to this clonotype: With a much larger clone just one base away, this may be a read error. This chain links TRBV18 with TRBJ2-3; D may be TRBD1 (6 bases). Germline-derived CDR1 and CDR2 are KGHSH and LQKENI. This CDR3 comprises 14 residues. V was shortened by 4 bases and J by 5 bases, with 13 bases between the two germline ends. The CDR3 coding sequence is TGTGCCAGCTCACTCAACAGGGTGGTAGATACGCAGTATTTT. Encoded protein: CASSLNRVVDTQYF.

This clonotype has ten or more counts. The CDR3 protein is CASSQGSRGYTF. CDR3 coding DNA: TGTGCCAGCAGTCAGGGGTCGCGAGGCTACACCTTC. The chain combines TRBV28 with TRBJ1-2; D is perhaps TRBD1 (6 bases). V lost 5 bases to trimming and J lost 8 bases, with 12 bases between them. Germline CDR1 is MDHEN and CDR2 is SYDVKM. This CDR3 is 12 amino acids long.

There are a few counts of this clonotype. This chain uses TRBV15 with TRBJ2-7; TRBD2 is a possible D gene (7 bases). V lost 0 bases to trimming and J lost 4 bases, with 16 bases between them. The length of the CDR3 is 16 residues. Per the germline V gene, CDR1 is LNHNV and CDR2 is YYDKDF (reference sequence). CDR3 protein: CATSRDWGGRSYEQYF. The CDR3 DNA is TGTGCCACCAGCAGAGATTGGGGGGGCAGGTCGTACGAGCAGTACTTC.

In this sample, this clonotype turned up a few times. The V gene is TRBV11-2, the J gene TRBJ2-7; the D gene is possibly TRBD1 (5 bases). In germline, CDR1 is SGHAT, CDR2 FQNNGV. This CDR3 comprises 13 residues. The V gene lost 5 bases and the J gene lost 6 bases, with 14 bases spanning the gap. In DNA form, the CDR3 reads TGTGCCAGCAGCGAATTCCAGGGTGTCGAGCAGTACTTC. Its translation: CASSEFQGVEQYF.

The table lists this clonotype with a few counts. The V call is TRBV7-2, the J call TRBJ1-1, with unresolved D. In germline, CDR1 is SGHTA, CDR2 FQGNSA. Trimming took off 4 bases at V and 5 bases at J, with 14 bases between the two ends. This CDR3 has 14 residues. The CDR3 DNA follows: TGTGCCAGCAGCTCGTTCAGGAGTGGGACTGAAGCTTTCTTT. This encodes CASSSFRSGTEAFF. The full variable domain, with the rest looked up from reference TRBV7-2 and TRBJ1-1, is GAGVSQSPSNKVTEKGKDVELRCDPISGHTALYWYRQSLGQGLEFLIYFQGNSAPDKSGLPSDRFSAERTGGSVSTLTIQRTQQEDSAVYLCASSSFRSGTEAFFGQGTRLTVV.

This clonotype came up many times. This sequence joins TRBV6-2 or TRBV6-3 and TRBJ2-1; maybe TRBD2 (5 bases). V lost 3 bases to trimming and J lost 3 bases, with 6 bases between them. The CDR3 consists of 13 residues. In germline, CDR1 is MNHEY, CDR2 SVGEGT. The CDR3 bases are TGTGCCAGCAGTTATCGGGACTACAATGAGCAGTTCTTC. This translates into CASSYRDYNEQFF.

This chain joins TRBV18 and TRBJ2-5, with TRBD1 as a possible D gene (6 bases). The CDR3 spans 13 residues. Germline V lookup: CDR1 KGHSH, CDR2 LQKENI. The V gene lost 5 bases and the J gene lost 1 base, with 8 bases spanning the gap. The CDR3 coding sequence is TGTGCCAGCTCATCGGACAGCCAAGAGACCCAGTACTTC. Protein product: CASSSDSQETQYF.

This clonotype has ten or more counts. This chain joins TRBV14 and TRBJ1-6, with D uncertain. The germline gives CDR1 SGHDN, CDR2 FVKESK. The CDR3 length is 15 residues. The germline V and J ends were trimmed by 3 bases and 7 bases, with 13 bases remaining between them. CDR3 nucleotide sequence: TGTGCCAGCAGCCAGGCCCGGACGGACAATTCACCCCTCCACTTT. Residues: CASSQARTDNSPLHF.

This clonotype was recorded at least ten times. The chain recombines TRBV11-3 with TRBJ2-4; D might be TRBD1 (7 bases). With 0 bases removed from V and 1 base from J, the gap between germline ends came to 28 bases. The CDR3 length is 22 residues. The germline V gene has CDR1 SGHNT and CDR2 YENEEA. The CDR3 DNA follows: TGTGCCAGCAGCTTAGAGGGCCTTTGGGGGGACAGAACTCCTAAGGCCAAAAACATTCAGTACTTC. It encodes CASSLEGLWGDRTPKAKNIQYF.